These 17 T cell receptor beta chains came from one sample sequenced in a study of T cells after yellow fever vaccination. One entry per CDR3 protein results from TCRdb running MiXCR on the 5' RACE reads. The sample has around 150,000 distinct CDR3 sequences; around 7.2% are singletons. The starting material was CD4+ T cells sorted from PBMCs, obtained 5 days after the first yellow fever vaccination. These receptors were taken from a man aged 18 to 29 who received the YFV17D yellow fever vaccine.

This clonotype was counted between two and nine times. DNA for the CDR3: TGTGCCAGTAGTGAACTAGCGGGGACCGCCGACACCGGGGAGCTGTTTTTT. Encoded protein: CASSELAGTADTGELFF. This rearrangement joins TRBV19 to TRBJ2-2; 10 bases fit TRBD2. The CDR3 is made up of 17 amino acids. The V gene end was trimmed by 5 bases and the J gene end by 3 bases; junction bases not matched to a gene: 9. Per germline, CDR1 LNHDA and CDR2 SQIVND (reference sequence).

The J gene is TRBJ1-1, the V gene TRBV6-2 or TRBV6-3; D perhaps matches TRBD1 (5 bases). The CDR3 extends over 13 amino acids. Germline V lookup: CDR1 MNHEY, CDR2 SVGEGT. The DNA of the CDR3 is TGTACCTGCAGTTTACAGGTGAACACTGAAGCTTTCTTT. It codes for CTCSLQVNTEAFF.

This clonotype was observed at least ten times. The chain joins TRBV7-9 to TRBJ2-2, with D unclear. This CDR3 has 15 residues. Between the trimmed V and J ends, which lost 3 bases and 0 bases, there was a span of 8 bases. Germline-derived CDR1 and CDR2 are SEHNR and FQNEAQ (reference sequence). The CDR3 bases are TGTGCCAGCAGCTTGGCGGAAACGAACACCGGGGAGCTGTTTTTT. Translating it yields CASSLAETNTGELFF.

This chain links TRBV7-9 with TRBJ2-5; the D is unclear. CDR1 SEHNR and CDR2 FQNEAQ come from the germline V gene (reference sequence). The V and J ends lost 4 bases and 4 bases respectively, with 4 bases between them. CDR3 length: 11 amino acids. CDR3 amino acids: CASSWTETQYF. The DNA of the CDR3 is TGTGCCAGCAGCTGGACAGAGACCCAGTACTTC.

The V gene is TRBV6-1, the J gene TRBJ2-7; the D gene could be TRBD1 or TRBD2 (6 bases each). The CDR3 is 15 residues long. V was trimmed by 6 bases and J by 1 base, leaving 16 bases between them. The germline gives CDR1 MNHNS, CDR2 SASEGT. The CDR3 sequence is CASSRNRGGSYEQYV. CDR3 nucleotide sequence: TGTGCCAGCAGCCGAAACCGAGGGGGGTCCTACGAGCAGTACGTC.

In this sample, this clonotype turned up many times. The chain links TRBV15 to TRBJ2-1; no reliable D call. Germline CDR1 reads LNHNV; CDR2 reads YYDKDF (reference sequence). V lost 0 bases and J lost 2, with 14 bases in between. This CDR3 contains 17 residues. The CDR3: CATSRDRGSGTYNEQFF. CDR3 DNA sequence: TGTGCCACCAGCAGAGATCGAGGCTCTGGGACCTACAATGAGCAGTTCTTC.

This rearrangement joins TRBV18 to TRBJ2-1; D perhaps matches TRBD1 (6 bases). Germline CDR1 KGHSH, CDR2 LQKENI. CDR3 size: 14 residues. V lost 4 bases and J 8 bases, leaving 15 bases between the germline ends. The DNA for the CDR3 is TGTGCCAGCTCACTTCAGGGGCTCATCGATGAGCAGTTCTTC. Protein product: CASSLQGLIDEQFF. Using reference TRBV18 and TRBJ2-1 for the parts outside the CDR3, the full variable domain is NAGVMQNPRHLVRRRGQEARLRCSPMKGHSHVYWYRQLPEEGLKFMVYLQKENIIDESGMPKERFSAEFPKEGPSILRIQQVVRGDSAAYFCASSLQGLIDEQFFGPGTRLTVL.

The table lists this clonotype with many counts. This chain uses TRBV7-2 with TRBJ2-3; D is perhaps TRBD2 (6 bases). V lost 4 bases and J lost 4, with 18 bases in between. CDR3 size: 16 residues. CDR1 and CDR2 (germline): SGHTA, FQGNSA. The DNA for the CDR3 is TGTGCCAGCAGCTCAAGGACTTGGGGGGAGGCAGATACGCAGTATTTT. Protein sequence: CASSSRTWGEADTQYF.

Only a few counts were recorded for this clonotype. The chain recombines TRBV6-6 with TRBJ1-5; D not resolved. The V gene lost 4 bases and the J gene lost 4 bases, with 5 bases spanning the gap. Germline V lookup: CDR1 MNHNY, CDR2 SVGAGI (reference sequence). The CDR3 is 12 residues long. As DNA, the CDR3 is TGTGCCAGCAGTTCACAAAATCAGCCCCAGCATTTT. It codes for CASSSQNQPQHF.

This clonotype was seen ten or more times. The chain recombines TRBV18 with TRBJ1-6; no reliable D call. The CDR3 runs to 15 residues. Trimming removed 5 bases at V and 5 bases at J, with 13 bases between. The germline V gene encodes CDR1 KGHSH and CDR2 LQKENI. CDR3 amino acids: CASSSSFGNNSPLHF. CDR3 in DNA: TGTGCCAGCTCATCCAGCTTCGGCAATAATTCACCCCTCCACTTT.

The chain joins TRBV7-6 to TRBJ2-6; 7 bases map to TRBD1. The length of the CDR3 is 16 residues. CDR1 SGHVS and CDR2 FNYEAQ come from the germline V gene. With 1 base clipped from V and 0 bases from J, the junction kept 0 bases outside the gene matches. The CDR3 nucleotides read TGTGCCAGCAGCTTAGACAGGGGCTCTGGGGCCAACGTCCTGACTTTC. Its protein product is CASSLDRGSGANVLTF.

The rearrangement uses TRBV4-3 and TRBJ2-2; no clear D gene. The V gene lost 0 bases and the J gene lost 1 base, with 9 bases spanning the gap. The CDR3 consists of 16 residues. Germline V gene data show CDR1 as LGHNA and CDR2 as YSLEER. The CDR3, as DNA: TGCGCCAGCAGCCAAGATCACCCAGGGAACACCGGGGAGCTGTTTTTT. Protein sequence: CASSQDHPGNTGELFF.

This clonotype occurred a few times. CDR3 sequence (DNA): TGCAGTGCTAGAGTGGCGGGTGGTAATGAAAAACTGTTTTTT. Amino acids: CSARVAGGNEKLFF. This chain connects TRBV20-1 to TRBJ1-4, with D unresolved. In germline, CDR1 is DFQATT, CDR2 SNEGSKA (reference sequence). This CDR3 region has 14 residues. Trimming removed 1 base at V and 4 bases at J, with 10 bases between.

This clonotype was seen many times. The chain employs TRBV7-2 and TRBJ1-3; D is ambiguous. Germline V gene lookup returns CDR1 SGHTA and CDR2 FQGNSA. Trimming removed 1 base from V and 1 base from J, with 5 bases in between. This CDR3 comprises 14 residues. In DNA form, the CDR3 reads TGTGCCAGCAGCTTAGTGGGATCTGGAAACACCATATATTTT. This gives the protein CASSLVGSGNTIYF.

This clonotype came up a few times. This chain connects TRBV6-6 to TRBJ1-5; no definite D call. Trimming removed 6 bases at V and 6 bases at J, with 12 bases between. This CDR3 spans 13 amino acids. CDR1 and CDR2 from the germline V gene are MNHNY and SVGAGI (reference sequence). CDR3 DNA sequence: TGTGCCAGCAGCTACGACGGAAGTCAGCCCCAGCATTTT. As protein: CASSYDGSQPQHF.

In its sample, this clonotype was seen a few times. The V gene is TRBV5-1, the J gene TRBJ2-7, with D perhaps TRBD1 (5 bases). The CDR3 is 14 amino acids. V was trimmed by 4 bases and J by 3 bases, leaving 14 bases between them. Per germline, CDR1 SGHRS and CDR2 YFSETQ. CDR3 DNA sequence: TGCGCCAGCAGCCCTACTTCAGGGAACTACGAGCAGTACGTC. As protein: CASSPTSGNYEQYV.

The chain is built from TRBV20-1 and TRBJ2-1, with D possibly TRBD2 on 6 matching bases. CDR3 length equals 14 residues. Germline lookup yields CDR1 DFQATT and CDR2 SNEGSKA (reference sequence). Trimming pared 6 bases from V and 8 bases from J, leaving 20 bases between. CDR3: CSAPGGRNSDEQFF. The CDR3 nucleotides read TGCAGTGCCCCCGGAGGGCGAAACAGTGATGAGCAGTTCTTC.